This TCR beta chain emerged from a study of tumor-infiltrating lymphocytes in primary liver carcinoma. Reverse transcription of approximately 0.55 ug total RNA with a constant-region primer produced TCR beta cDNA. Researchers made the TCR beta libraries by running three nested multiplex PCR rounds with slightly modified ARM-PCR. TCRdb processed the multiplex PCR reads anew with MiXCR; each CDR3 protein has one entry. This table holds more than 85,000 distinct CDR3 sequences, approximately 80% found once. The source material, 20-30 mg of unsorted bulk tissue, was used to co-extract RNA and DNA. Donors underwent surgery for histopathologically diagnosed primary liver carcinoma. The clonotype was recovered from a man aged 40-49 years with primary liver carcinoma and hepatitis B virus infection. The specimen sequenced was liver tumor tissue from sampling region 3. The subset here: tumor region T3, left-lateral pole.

This CDR3 is CASSIQGHEQYF. The CDR3 DNA reads as TGTGCCAGCAGTATCCAGGGCCACGAGCAGTACTTC. The V and J genes are TRBV2 and TRBJ2-7; D may be TRBD1 (5 bases). Looked up from germline, CDR1 is SNHLY and CDR2 is FYNNEI. This CDR3 spans 12 amino acids. Trimming took off 5 bases at V and 5 bases at J, with 10 bases between the two ends. Using reference TRBV2 and TRBJ2-7 for the parts outside the CDR3, the full variable domain is EPEVTQTPSHQVTQMGQEVILRCVPISNHLYFYWYRQILGQKVEFLVSFYNNEISEKSEIFDDQFSVERPDGSNFTLKIRSTKLEDSAMYFCASSIQGHEQYFGPGTRLTVT.